The clone carrying this T cell receptor beta chain has more than one count but fewer than ten. The antigen remains unidentified. CDR1 is MDHEN and CDR2 is SYDVKM in the germline V gene. The ends lost 6 bases at V and 11 bases at J; junction bases unmatched: 8. This CDR3 contains 14 residues. The sample comes from a study of TIL therapy for anti-PD-1-resistant metastatic lung cancer. Study context: Patients then received nivolumab; progressors got lymphodepletion, TIL and IL-2.

Points from the study as a whole: The baseline peripheral repertoire was partially replaced by infused TIL clonotypes that later decayed.

The immunoSEQ assay was v3. The protocol was immunoSEQ multiplex PCR, while the TCRdb copy is restricted to in-frame clones and leaves out a portion. The sample lists just under 60,000 clones; 55% to 70% were seen once. The time point: pre-treatment sample, taken before nivolumab and TIL therapy. This TCR derives from a person aged 25 to 80 with non-small cell lung cancer. The sequencing used blood, collected at baseline. The V gene is TRBV28, the J gene TRBJ1-6; TRBD1 matches 9 bases. CDR3 sequence: CASRVGTGFTPLHF. In nucleotides, the CDR3 is TGTGCCAGCAGGGTGGGGACAGGGTTTACACCCCTCCACTTT.